The TCR beta chain under discussion was sequenced for a study of blood T cells in healthy people across ages. This clonotype turned up a few times. It was with a sample-barcoded 5' primer and a J-beta primer mix that a second PCR of roughly 6 to 11 cycles was run. One entry per CDR3 protein results from TCRdb running MiXCR on the 5' RACE reads. The sample records approximately 800,000 distinct CDR3 sequences, roughly 46% being singletons. The specimen sequenced was blood. This TCR was recovered from a man of 80 years or more in good health.

The CDR3 loop reads CASSWARDQETQYF. CDR3 in DNA: TGTGCCAGCTCCTGGGCCAGAGACCAAGAGACCCAGTACTTC. This sequence joins TRBV18 and TRBJ2-5; D ambiguous. V dropped 6 bases and J dropped 0 bases, with 11 bases sitting between them. This CDR3 spans 14 amino acids. Per the germline V gene, CDR1 is KGHSH and CDR2 is LQKENI.